This T cell receptor (beta chain) is from a study of cytomegalovirus exposure and HLA in healthy donors. A multiplex PCR was run with 60 Vbeta primers and 13 Jbeta primers. Measured with immunoSEQ multiplex PCR; TCRdb has only the in-frame clones, and not every one. Among 200,000 or so clones listed, roughly 80% were seen once. The study, taken as a whole, reports: Previously analyzed data showed that most TCR beta V segments were productive at a frequency of about 87% or about 30%. An apparent linkage of common viral pathogens to several of the most significant clusters emerged in a later analysis.

The CDR3 has 14 amino acids. Germline-derived CDR1 and CDR2 are LNHDA and SQIVND (reference sequence). J was trimmed by 3 bases and V by 6 bases; bases with no gene match: 4. With respect to this clone: Its antigen is still unknown.

Sequencing used PBMCs. This chain links TRBV19 with TRBJ2-5; TRBD1 aligns across 10 bases. The source of this sequence is a woman in her thirties in good health and CMV-seropositive. The CDR3 coding sequence is TGTGCCAGTAGCACCGGGACAGGGGAAGAGACCCAGTACTTC. Amino acid sequence: CASSTGTGEETQYF. The full variable domain, with the rest looked up from reference TRBV19 and TRBJ2-5, is DGGITQSPKYLFRKEGQNVTLSCEQNLNHDAMYWYRQDPGQGLRLIYYSQIVNDFQKGDIAEGYSVSREKKESFPLTVTSAQKNPTAFYLCASSTGTGEETQYFGPGTRLLVL.